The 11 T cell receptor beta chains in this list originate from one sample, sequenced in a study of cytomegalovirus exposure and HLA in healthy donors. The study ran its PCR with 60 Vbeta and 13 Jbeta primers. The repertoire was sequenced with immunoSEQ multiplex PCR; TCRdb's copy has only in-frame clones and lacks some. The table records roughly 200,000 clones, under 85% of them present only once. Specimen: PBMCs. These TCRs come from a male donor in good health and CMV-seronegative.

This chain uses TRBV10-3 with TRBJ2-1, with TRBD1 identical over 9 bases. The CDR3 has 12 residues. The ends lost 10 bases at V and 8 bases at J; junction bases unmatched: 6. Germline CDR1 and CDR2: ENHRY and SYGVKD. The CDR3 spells CATRGQGDEQFF. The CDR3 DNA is TGTGCCACCAGGGGACAGGGTGATGAGCAGTTCTTC.

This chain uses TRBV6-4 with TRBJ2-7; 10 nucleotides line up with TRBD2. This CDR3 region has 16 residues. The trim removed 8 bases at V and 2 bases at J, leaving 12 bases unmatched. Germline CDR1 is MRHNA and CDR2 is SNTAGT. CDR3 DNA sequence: TGTGCCAGCGCCGAAAGAGCGGGAGGGGCCCCCTACGAGCAGTACTTC. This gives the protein CASAERAGGAPYEQYF.

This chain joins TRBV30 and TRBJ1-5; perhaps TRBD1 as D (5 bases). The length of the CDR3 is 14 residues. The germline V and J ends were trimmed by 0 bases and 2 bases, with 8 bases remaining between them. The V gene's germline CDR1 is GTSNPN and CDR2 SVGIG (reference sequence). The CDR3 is CAWSVQQGNQPQHF. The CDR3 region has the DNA TGTGCCTGGAGTGTTCAACAGGGCAATCAGCCCCAGCATTTT. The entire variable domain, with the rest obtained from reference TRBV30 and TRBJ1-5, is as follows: SQTIHQWPATLVQPVGSPLSLECTVEGTSNPNLYWYRQAAGRGLQLLFYSVGIGQISSEVPQNLSASRPQDRQFILSSKKLLLSDSGFYLCAWSVQQGNQPQHFGDGTRLSIL.

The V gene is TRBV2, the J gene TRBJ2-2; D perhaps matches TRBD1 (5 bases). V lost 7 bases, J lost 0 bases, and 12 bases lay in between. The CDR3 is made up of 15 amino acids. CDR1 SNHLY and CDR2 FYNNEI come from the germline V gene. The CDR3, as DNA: TGTGCCAGCAAGGAGACAGAGACGAACACCGGGGAGCTGTTTTTT. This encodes CASKETETNTGELFF.

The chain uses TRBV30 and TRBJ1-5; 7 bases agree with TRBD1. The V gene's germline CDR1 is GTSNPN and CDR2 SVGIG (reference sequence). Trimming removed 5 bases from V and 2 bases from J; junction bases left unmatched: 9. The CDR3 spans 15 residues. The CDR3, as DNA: TGTGCCTGGTCCAAGCGTGACAGGGGCAATCAGCCCCAGCATTTT. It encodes CAWSKRDRGNQPQHF.

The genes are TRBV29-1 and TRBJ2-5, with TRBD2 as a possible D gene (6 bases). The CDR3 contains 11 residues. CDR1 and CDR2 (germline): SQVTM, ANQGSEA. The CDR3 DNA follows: TGCACCGCCCGGGGAGGAGAGACCCAGTACTTC. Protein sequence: CTARGGETQYF.

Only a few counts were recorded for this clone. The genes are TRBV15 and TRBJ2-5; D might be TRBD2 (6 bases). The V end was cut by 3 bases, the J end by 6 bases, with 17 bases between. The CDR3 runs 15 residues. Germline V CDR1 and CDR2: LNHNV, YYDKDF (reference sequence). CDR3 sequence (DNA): TGTGCCACCAGCAGTTGGACCAAGGAGGGGAAGACCCAGTACTTC. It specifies CATSSWTKEGKTQYF.

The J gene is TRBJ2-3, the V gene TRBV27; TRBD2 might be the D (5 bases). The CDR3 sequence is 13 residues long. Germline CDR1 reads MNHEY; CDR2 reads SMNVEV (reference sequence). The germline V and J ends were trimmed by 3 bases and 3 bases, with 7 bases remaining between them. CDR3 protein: CASSLRRTDTQYF. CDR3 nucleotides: TGTGCCAGCAGTTTGAGGAGGACAGATACGCAGTATTTT.

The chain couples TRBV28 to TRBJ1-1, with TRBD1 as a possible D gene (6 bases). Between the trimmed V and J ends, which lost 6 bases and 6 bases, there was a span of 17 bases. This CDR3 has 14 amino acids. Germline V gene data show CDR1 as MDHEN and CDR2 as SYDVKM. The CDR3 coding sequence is TGTGCCAGCAGCCTTAGGGGGGGGAGGGCTGAAGCTTTCTTT. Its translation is CASSLRGGRAEAFF. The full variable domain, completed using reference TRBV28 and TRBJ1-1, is DVKVTQSSRYLVKRTGEKVFLECVQDMDHENMFWYRQDPGLGLRLIYFSYDVKMKEKGDIPEGYSVSREKKERFSLILESASTNQTSMYLCASSLRGGRAEAFFGQGTRLTVV.

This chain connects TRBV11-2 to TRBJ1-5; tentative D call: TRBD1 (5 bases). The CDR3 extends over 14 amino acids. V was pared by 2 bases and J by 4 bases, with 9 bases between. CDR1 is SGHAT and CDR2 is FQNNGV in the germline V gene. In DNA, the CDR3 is TGTGCCAGCAGCTTATACCCAGGGAATCAGCCCCAGCATTTT. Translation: CASSLYPGNQPQHF.

This CDR3 is CASTSWGTGGGYGYTF. The CDR3, as DNA: TGTGCCAGCACCTCATGGGGGACAGGGGGTGGCTATGGCTACACCTTC. The chain has TRBV27 and TRBJ1-2; the match to TRBD1 covers 11 bases. The CDR3 is 16 residues long. Germline V CDR1 and CDR2: MNHEY, SMNVEV (reference sequence). The J segment lost 4 bases and the V segment lost 7 bases, leaving 11 bases of the junction unmatched.